This is a list of T cell receptor beta chains from one sample in a study of Graves' ophthalmopathy and Graves' hyperthyroidism. MiXCR, applied by TCRdb to the multiplex PCR reads, yields one record per CDR3 protein. The table lists more than 1,000,000 distinct CDR3 sequences, 36% of them singletons. Sequenced material: peripheral blood or thyroid tissue (not recorded which). Receptors originate from an adult man with Graves' hyperthyroidism. Each CDR3 is given with its conserved first and last residue. The D gene is left open where the match is weak. Where a row states a size, it is once, few, many or the class of an expanded clone; other rows omit it.

j_call: TRBJ1-6; clone_size: NA; v_call: TRBV5-5; d_call: NA; cdr3_nt: TGTGCCAGCAGCTCCACAGGGCAGGGCTCACCCCTCCACTTT; cdr3_aa: CASSSTGQGSPLHF
j_call: TRBJ1-4; clone_size: few; v_call: TRBV28; d_call: NA; cdr3_nt: TGTGCCAGCAGTCGACACTCTGCAACTAATGAAAAACTGTTTTTT; cdr3_aa: CASSRHSATNEKLFF
j_call: TRBJ2-7; clone_size: NA; v_call: TRBV6-5; d_call: TRBD2; cdr3_nt: TGTGCCAGCCGTGCCCACGGACTAGTCGACGGCCGCATATTCGAGCAGTACTTC; cdr3_aa: CASRAHGLVDGRIFEQYF
j_call: TRBJ1-6; clone_size: few; v_call: TRBV5-6; d_call: NA; cdr3_nt: TGTGCCAGCAGCTTGGCGGGTAGGGGACGTAATTCACCCCTCCACTTT; cdr3_aa: CASSLAGRGRNSPLHF
j_call: TRBJ2-6; clone_size: NA; v_call: TRBV25-1; d_call: NA; cdr3_nt: TGTGCCAGCACCCCTCGACAGAGCTCTGGGGCCAACGTCCTGACTTTC; cdr3_aa: CASTPRQSSGANVLTF
j_call: TRBJ2-7; clone_size: many; v_call: TRBV6-5; d_call: TRBD1; cdr3_nt: TGTGCCAGCGGGACAGGGTTGTACGAGCAGTACTTC; cdr3_aa: CASGTGLYEQYF
j_call: TRBJ1-3; clone_size: many; v_call: TRBV15; d_call: NA; cdr3_nt: TGTGCCACCAGCAGAGATTTGGACTCTGGAAACACCATATATTTT; cdr3_aa: CATSRDLDSGNTIYF
j_call: TRBJ2-7; clone_size: few; v_call: TRBV3-1; d_call: NA; cdr3_nt: TGTGCCAGCAGCCCCACAAGAACGAACTACGAGCAGTACTTC; cdr3_aa: CASSPTRTNYEQYF
j_call: TRBJ1-2; clone_size: NA; v_call: TRBV7-2; d_call: NA; cdr3_nt: TGTGCCAGCAGCCCAATGGGCGGCGGACTAAACTATGGCTACACCTTC; cdr3_aa: CASSPMGGGLNYGYTF
j_call: TRBJ2-2; clone_size: NA; v_call: TRBV7-2; d_call: NA; cdr3_nt: TGTGCCAGCAGCTTAGAGGGCAAACTCGCCGGGGAGCTGTTTTTT; cdr3_aa: CASSLEGKLAGELFF
j_call: TRBJ2-7; clone_size: once; v_call: TRBV10-3; d_call: NA; cdr3_nt: TGTGCCATCAGTGCCAGCTTAGGTCTTAACGAGCAGTACTTC; cdr3_aa: CAISASLGLNEQYF
j_call: TRBJ1-1; clone_size: NA; v_call: TRBV29-1; d_call: NA; cdr3_nt: TGTGCCAGCAGCGCGTTGGGGCGGACTGAAGCTTTCTTT; cdr3_aa: CASSALGRTEAFF
j_call: TRBJ2-5; clone_size: NA; v_call: TRBV14; d_call: NA; cdr3_nt: TGTGCCAGCAGCCAAGTTTTTGCGGAGACCCAGTACTTC; cdr3_aa: CASSQVFAETQYF
j_call: TRBJ1-1; clone_size: many; v_call: TRBV5-1; d_call: NA; cdr3_nt: TGCGCCAGCAGCTTGGCCGGGCAGTCGAACACTGAAGCTTTCTTT; cdr3_aa: CASSLAGQSNTEAFF
j_call: TRBJ2-6; clone_size: many; v_call: TRBV9; d_call: NA; cdr3_nt: TGTGCCAGCAGCGTGGCTCGGGGAACGCAGGCCTCTGGGGCCAACGTCCTGACTTTC; cdr3_aa: CASSVARGTQASGANVLTF
j_call: TRBJ1-2; clone_size: NA; v_call: TRBV25-1; d_call: TRBD1; cdr3_nt: TGTGCCAGCAGTGAATACGGACAGGGTAGTGGCTACACCTTC; cdr3_aa: CASSEYGQGSGYTF
j_call: TRBJ1-4; clone_size: NA; v_call: TRBV25-1; d_call: TRBD1; cdr3_nt: TGTGCCAGCAGTGGCACAGGGGGCGGCTGGTCTAATGAAAAACTGTTTTTT; cdr3_aa: CASSGTGGGWSNEKLFF
j_call: TRBJ1-5; clone_size: many; v_call: TRBV4-3; d_call: NA; cdr3_nt: TGCGCCAGCAGCCAAGATGTCAGGGGTGGAGGCAATCAGCCCCAGCATTTT; cdr3_aa: CASSQDVRGGGNQPQHF
j_call: TRBJ2-7; clone_size: NA; v_call: TRBV6-5; d_call: NA; cdr3_nt: TGTGCCAGCAGTTACTCGGAAAAGGGCTACGAGCAGTACTTC; cdr3_aa: CASSYSEKGYEQYF
j_call: TRBJ2-3; clone_size: NA; v_call: TRBV25-1; d_call: NA; cdr3_nt: TGTGCCAGCAGTGACTCTCGCACCCAGTATTTT; cdr3_aa: CASSDSRTQYF
j_call: TRBJ2-6; clone_size: many; v_call: TRBV25-1; d_call: NA; cdr3_nt: TGTGCCAGCAGTCAAATGTCGGGGGTAGGGGCCAACGTCCTGACTTTC; cdr3_aa: CASSQMSGVGANVLTF
j_call: TRBJ1-2; clone_size: many; v_call: TRBV9; d_call: TRBD1; cdr3_nt: TGTGCCAGCAGCGGAATACAGGGGGTGAACGGCTACACCTTC; cdr3_aa: CASSGIQGVNGYTF
j_call: TRBJ1-4; clone_size: NA; v_call: TRBV20-1; d_call: NA; cdr3_nt: TGCAGTGCTAGACCTCCTGGGCAGAAACTGTTTTTT; cdr3_aa: CSARPPGQKLFF
j_call: TRBJ2-1; clone_size: NA; v_call: TRBV10-3; d_call: TRBD1; cdr3_nt: TGTGCCATCAGGGGGACAGGGTACGATGAGCAGTTCTTC; cdr3_aa: CAIRGTGYDEQFF